This T cell receptor (beta chain) appears in the sequencing data of a study of cytomegalovirus exposure and HLA in healthy donors. V was clipped by 1 base and J by 8 bases, with 13 bases between them. This CDR3 contains 14 residues. CDR1 and CDR2 from the germline V gene are MGHRA and YSYEKL. It was with 60 Vbeta and 13 Jbeta primers that the PCR ran. Assay used: immunoSEQ multiplex PCR; TCRdb lists only in-frame clones, some missing. This table has just over 150,000 clones, around 83% appearing once. The specimen was PBMCs. V usage is TRBV4-1 and J usage is TRBJ2-3; D is ambiguous. The receptor comes from a woman aged 18 to 35 in good health and CMV-seronegative. CDR3 coding DNA: TGCGCCAGCAGCCAAGCCCTCCCTGCAGGTACGCAGTATTTT. As protein: CASSQALPAGTQYF.